Shown below are 6 T cell receptor beta chains from a single sample sequenced in a study of shared T cell receptors in the human thymus. The table came from immunoSEQ multiplex PCR; TCRdb's copy has only in-frame clones and leaves some out. Among some 640,000 clones listed, around 87% were seen once. The sample was also linked to a second study, of human thymus T cells.

Material: thymocytes. Every receptor here comes from a boy younger than two with a congenital heart defect.

V is TRBV6-1 and J is TRBJ2-4; D unresolved. The CDR3 is 14 amino acids. Trimming cost V 1 base and J 7 bases, with 11 bases left between them. CDR1 and CDR2 from the germline V gene are MNHNS and SASEGT. The DNA for the CDR3 is TGTGCCAGCAGTGAAGGGAGCCACTTGAACATTCAGTACTTC. Translation: CASSEGSHLNIQYF.

The chain uses TRBV5-1 and TRBJ1-2; 10 bases agree with TRBD1. CDR1 is SGHRS and CDR2 is YFSETQ in the germline V gene. With V trimmed by 1 base and J by 1 base, 4 bases remained unmatched. This CDR3 contains 16 residues. CDR3 sequence: CASSLRQGAGNYGYTF. The CDR3 bases are TGCGCCAGCAGCTTGAGACAGGGGGCAGGTAACTATGGCTACACCTTC.

This rearrangement joins TRBV6-5 to TRBJ2-7, with 8 nucleotides matching TRBD1. The trim removed 5 bases at V and 3 bases at J, leaving 9 bases unmatched. There are 15 residues in the CDR3. Per germline, CDR1 MNHEY and CDR2 SVGAGI. CDR3 DNA: TGTGCCAGCAGTCCCGGGCCAGGGGGCGGCTACGAGCAGTACTTC. Amino acid sequence: CASSPGPGGGYEQYF.

This clone was detected a few times. The chain recombines TRBV18 with TRBJ2-2, with D possibly matching TRBD2 (6 bases). The CDR3 runs 15 residues. V was shortened by 1 base and J by 1 base, with 7 bases between the two germline ends. The germline CDR1 and CDR2 sequences are KGHSH and LQKENI. The CDR3 loop is CASSPRDWNTGELFF. The CDR3 DNA is TGTGCCAGCTCACCACGGGACTGGAACACCGGGGAGCTGTTTTTT.

This clone was counted a single time. The chain has TRBV27 and TRBJ2-3; TRBD2 agrees at 15 bases. This CDR3 region has 22 residues. With V trimmed by 1 base and J by 1 base, 15 bases remained unmatched. CDR1 MNHEY and CDR2 SMNVEV come from the germline V gene (reference sequence). Here the CDR3 DNA reads TGTGCCAGCAGTTTATTAGGACCCCGGACTAGCGGGGGGGCGTGGGGCACAGATACGCAGTATTTT. Its protein is CASSLLGPRTSGGAWGTDTQYF.

V is TRBV5-4 and J is TRBJ1-2, with D hard to call. V shed 4 bases and J shed 0 bases, with 13 bases lying between them. Germline lookup yields CDR1 SGHNT and CDR2 YYREEE (reference sequence). The CDR3 runs to 15 residues. CDR3 loop: CASSTGLGANYGYTF. DNA of the CDR3: TGTGCCAGCAGCACCGGACTTGGGGCTAACTATGGCTACACCTTC.